This entry is about one TCR beta chain. The sample originates from a study of blood T cell repertoires in COVID-19. Whole-study context: The origin of the acute and convalescent COVID-19 samples was the United States, Italy and Spain. From T cells, B-cell-depleted T cells, or PBMCs came the material, which was cDNA or gDNA.

Original processing methods: Amplified reference gene primers provided the basis for estimating nucleated cell counts. Sequencing was performed with immunoSEQ multiplex PCR; in TCRdb, only in-frame clones are kept and a portion is missing. D and trimming were read from the DNA, whereas the V and J calls and clone size are those reported in that table. The sample yields just over 150,000 clones, 80% seen once. The CDR3 has 14 amino acids. Germline CDR1 reads SGHTA; CDR2 reads FQGNSA. V lost 5 bases, J lost 7 bases, and 4 bases stayed unmatched. Sequencing was performed on peripheral blood. This sequence originates from a man in his 60s with acute or convalescent COVID-19. The gene calls are TRBV7-2 and TRBJ1-4; 10 bases agree with TRBD1. The CDR3 loop is CASSIGTGVEKLFF. For the CDR3, the DNA is TGTGCCAGCAGCATAGGGACAGGGGTTGAAAAACTGTTTTTT. Full variable domain (remainder filled in from reference TRBV7-2 and TRBJ1-4): GAGVSQSPSNKVTEKGKDVELRCDPISGHTALYWYRQSLGQGLEFLIYFQGNSAPDKSGLPSDRFSAERTGGSVSTLTIQRTQQEDSAVYLCASSIGTGVEKLFFGSGTQLSVL.